This T cell receptor beta chain was captured by sequencing in a study of blood T cell repertoires in COVID-19 (dated by TCRdb to the early 2020s). About the investigation overall: The collaborator samples originated in the United States, Italy and Spain and spanned the acute and convalescent phases of COVID-19. The prospective study material was composed of cDNA or gDNA derived from T cells, B-cell-depleted T cells, or PBMCs. Deeply sampled blood TCRbeta repertoires from subjects exposed to, actively infected with, or recovered from COVID-19 were included in the dataset. The repertoires were released in a freely available public database intended as a resource for research on the immune response to SARS-CoV-2. The samples were drawn from two sources: the first 160 participants of the ongoing ImmuneRACE study, and 1,200 or so subjects contributed by 6 global collaborators. A de-identified subject ID, COVID-19 status, age in years and sex were almost always included in the sample metadata. Where available, HLA class I and class II types were taken from metadata supplied by the sample provider and were not determined by assay-based typing.

The germline V gene (reference sequence) yields LGHDT for CDR1 and YNNKEL for CDR2. The CDR3 numbers 13 residues from cysteine through phenylalanine. CDR3 DNA only is kept here, 39 bases in frame from base 1. The junction shows trimming of 4 bases on V and 2 bases on J, plus 9 bases between the germline ends. TCRbeta CDR3 regions were amplified from genomic DNA by means of the immunoSEQ Assay, a bias-controlled multiplex PCR. Per the original workflow: Nucleated cell counts per sample were estimated from amplification of reference gene primers within the assay. To quantify the absolute abundance of each unique TCRbeta CDR3 rearrangement, sequence reads were collapsed and filtered. For each sample, productive Simpson clonality was calculated by taking the square root of Simpson's diversity index across productive rearrangements. TCRdb's version of the immuneACCESS table is confined to in-frame rearrangements and falls short of the full clone set. An unresolved V gene accounts for under half of the shortfall where checked; the remainder is of unknown origin. V, J and clone size are taken as reported in that table, and D and trimming were inferred from the DNA itself. For this sample the table gives some 290,000 clones, of which around 85% were detected only once. The ten largest make up 12% of the sample.

Details on this clone: This clone's antigen is unknown. It has no much larger one-base neighbor in the sample; base qualities were not kept.

The full study reports these points: The quantity of clinical and demographic metadata differed by source and by participant and was supplied without curation.

In Seattle, one collaborating source enrolled patients while the infection was active and tracked those patients longitudinally over the course of disease. Whole blood was collected in K2EDTA tubes by collaborating institutions according to the institutions' own protocols. Collaborator samples were shipped for TCRbeta analysis as frozen whole blood, isolated PBMCs, or DNA extracted from either sample type. What was sequenced was peripheral blood. This TCR was sampled from a woman in her twenties or thirties with COVID-19, enrolled during active disease. The chain links TRBV3-1 (or the pseudogene TRBV3-2) with TRBJ2-7; the D gene is possibly TRBD1, with 6 bases matching. CDR3 sequence: CASSPRDTYEQYF. The DNA reads TGTGCCAGCAGCCCCAGGGACACCTACGAGCAGTACTTC.